A single T cell receptor beta chain is shown here with its context. Antigen specificity is unknown. Sequenced by immunoSEQ multiplex PCR; TCRdb stores in-frame clones only, minus some. Of approximately 150,000 clones listed, about nine tenths are singletons. These data belong to a study of lymphopenia after photon versus proton radiotherapy. Study results and caveats: Photon-treated patients lost naive T cells and TCR diversity; proton-treated stayed stable. After the lymphocyte nadir, photon-treated repertoires showed oligoclonal expansion, especially of CD8+ Temra cells. A bigger post-nadir fall in TCR diversity correlated inversely with survival time in deceased patients. Survival link was tested only in deceased patients; proton benefit remains a possibility.

The sequence was obtained from a man aged 45-60 years with gastric cancer. This specimen consisted of peripheral blood, obtained from a patient treated with photon-based radiotherapy.

CDR3 residues: CASSLSAQRTEAFF. CDR3 bases: TGCGCCAGCAGCTTGAGTGCCCAGAGGACTGAAGCTTTCTTT. The chain is built from TRBV5-1 and TRBJ1-1; D is ambiguous. Deletions cut 1 base from V and 5 bases from J, with 12 bases between. The germline CDR1 and CDR2 sequences are SGHRS and YFSETQ. The CDR3 has 14 residues. Complete variable domain (other parts from reference TRBV5-1 and TRBJ1-1): KAGVTQTPRYLIKTRGQQVTLSCSPISGHRSVSWYQQTPGQGLQFLFEYFSETQRNKGNFPGRFSGRQFSNSRSEMNVSTLELGDSALYLCASSLSAQRTEAFFGQGTRLTVV.